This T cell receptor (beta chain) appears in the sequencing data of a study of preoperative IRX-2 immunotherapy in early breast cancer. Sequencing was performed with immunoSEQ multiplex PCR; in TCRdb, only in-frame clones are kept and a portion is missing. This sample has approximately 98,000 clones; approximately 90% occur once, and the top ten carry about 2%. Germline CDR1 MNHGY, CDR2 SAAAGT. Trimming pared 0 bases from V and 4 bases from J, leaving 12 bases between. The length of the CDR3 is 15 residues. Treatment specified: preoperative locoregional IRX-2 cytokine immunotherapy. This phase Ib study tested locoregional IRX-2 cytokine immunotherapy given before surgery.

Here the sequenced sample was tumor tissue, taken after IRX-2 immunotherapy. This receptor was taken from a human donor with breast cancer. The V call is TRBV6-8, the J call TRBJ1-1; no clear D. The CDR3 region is CASSYSQFSGTEAFF. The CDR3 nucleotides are TGTGCCAGCAGTTACTCGCAGTTCTCCGGCACTGAAGCTTTCTTT.